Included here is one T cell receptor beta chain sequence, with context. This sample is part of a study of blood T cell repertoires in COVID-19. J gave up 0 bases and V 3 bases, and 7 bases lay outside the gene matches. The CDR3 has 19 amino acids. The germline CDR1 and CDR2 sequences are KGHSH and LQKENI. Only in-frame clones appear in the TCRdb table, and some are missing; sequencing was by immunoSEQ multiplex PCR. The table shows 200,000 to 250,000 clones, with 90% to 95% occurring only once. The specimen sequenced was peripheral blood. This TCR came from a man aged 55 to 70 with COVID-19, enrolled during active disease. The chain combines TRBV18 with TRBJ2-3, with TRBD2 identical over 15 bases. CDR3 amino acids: CASSPLGTSGRSSTDTQYF. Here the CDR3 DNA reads TGTGCCAGCTCACCCCTCGGGACTAGCGGGAGGTCTAGCACAGATACGCAGTATTTT.